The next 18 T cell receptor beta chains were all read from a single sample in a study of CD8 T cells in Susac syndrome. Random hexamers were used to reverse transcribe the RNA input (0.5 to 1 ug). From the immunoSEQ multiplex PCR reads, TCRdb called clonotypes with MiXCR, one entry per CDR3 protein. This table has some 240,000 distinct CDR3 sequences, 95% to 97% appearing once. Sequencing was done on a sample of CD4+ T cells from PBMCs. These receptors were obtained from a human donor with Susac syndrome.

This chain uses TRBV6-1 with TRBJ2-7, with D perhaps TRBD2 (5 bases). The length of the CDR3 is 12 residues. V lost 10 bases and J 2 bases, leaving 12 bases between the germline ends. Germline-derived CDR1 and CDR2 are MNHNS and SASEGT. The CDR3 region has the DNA TGTGCCACCGCGGGCCCTCCCTACGAGCAGTACTTC. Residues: CATAGPPYEQYF.

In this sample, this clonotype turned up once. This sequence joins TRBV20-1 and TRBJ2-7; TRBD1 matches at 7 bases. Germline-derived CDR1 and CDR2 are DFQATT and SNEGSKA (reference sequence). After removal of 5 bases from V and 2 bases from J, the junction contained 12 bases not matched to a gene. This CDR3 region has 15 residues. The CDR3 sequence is CSAPKTGTETYEQYF. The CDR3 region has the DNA TGCAGTGCTCCGAAGACAGGGACAGAGACCTACGAGCAGTACTTC.

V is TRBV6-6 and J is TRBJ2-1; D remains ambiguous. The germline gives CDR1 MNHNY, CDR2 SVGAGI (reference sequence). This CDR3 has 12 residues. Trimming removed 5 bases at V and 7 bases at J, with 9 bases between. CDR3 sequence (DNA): TGTGCCAGCAGTCCAAGCTGGAATGAGCAGTTCTTC. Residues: CASSPSWNEQFF.

In nucleotides, the CDR3 is TGTGCCAGCAGCCAAGTTGGGAACAACTACGAGCAGTACTTC. Protein product: CASSQVGNNYEQYF. The J gene is TRBJ2-7, the V gene TRBV14; D is unclear. The CDR3 is made up of 14 amino acids. Germline CDR1 is SGHDN and CDR2 is FVKESK. The ends were cut back, 1 base at V and 3 bases at J, with 10 bases in the middle. Supplemented by reference TRBV14 and TRBJ2-7, the full variable domain reads EAGVTQFPSHSVIEKGQTVTLRCDPISGHDNLYWYRRVMGKEIKFLLHFVKESKQDESGMPNNRFLAERTGGTYSTLKVQPAELEDSGVYFCASSQVGNNYEQYFGPGTRLTVT.

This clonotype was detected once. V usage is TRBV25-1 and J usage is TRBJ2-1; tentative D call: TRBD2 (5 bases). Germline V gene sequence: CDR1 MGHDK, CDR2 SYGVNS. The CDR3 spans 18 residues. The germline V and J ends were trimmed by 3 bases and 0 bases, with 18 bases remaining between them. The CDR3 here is CASSDHQGSRSSYNEQFF. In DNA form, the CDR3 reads TGTGCCAGCAGTGACCATCAAGGGAGCAGGAGCTCCTACAATGAGCAGTTCTTC.

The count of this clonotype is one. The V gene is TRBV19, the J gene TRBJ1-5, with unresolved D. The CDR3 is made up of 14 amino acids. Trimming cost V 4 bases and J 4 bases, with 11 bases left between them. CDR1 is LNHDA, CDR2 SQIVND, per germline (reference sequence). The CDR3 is CASSSLTENQPQHF. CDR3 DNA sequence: TGTGCCAGTAGTAGCCTCACAGAAAATCAGCCCCAGCATTTT.

The CDR3 DNA is TGTGCCGCCAGCAGGTTCACTAGCGGTTCCTACGAGCAGTACTTC. Residues: CAASRFTSGSYEQYF. The V call is TRBV27, the J call TRBJ2-7; 8 nucleotides line up with TRBD2. Germline trimming cut 11 bases from V and 1 base from J; bases unmatched to any gene: 13. This CDR3 region has 15 residues. Germline V gene sequence: CDR1 MNHEY, CDR2 SMNVEV (reference sequence).

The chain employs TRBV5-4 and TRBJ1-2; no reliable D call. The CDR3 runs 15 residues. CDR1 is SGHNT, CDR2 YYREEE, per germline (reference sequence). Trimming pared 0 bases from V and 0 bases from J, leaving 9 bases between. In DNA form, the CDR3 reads TGTGCCAGCAGCTTGGTCGGAGGTTCTAACTATGGCTACACCTTC. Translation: CASSLVGGSNYGYTF.

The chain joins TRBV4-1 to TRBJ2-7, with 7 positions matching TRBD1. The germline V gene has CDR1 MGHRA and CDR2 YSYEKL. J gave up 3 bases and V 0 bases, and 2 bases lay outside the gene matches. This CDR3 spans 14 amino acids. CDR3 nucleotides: TGCGCCAGCAGCCAAGATGGACAGGTCTACGAGCAGTACTTC. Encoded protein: CASSQDGQVYEQYF.

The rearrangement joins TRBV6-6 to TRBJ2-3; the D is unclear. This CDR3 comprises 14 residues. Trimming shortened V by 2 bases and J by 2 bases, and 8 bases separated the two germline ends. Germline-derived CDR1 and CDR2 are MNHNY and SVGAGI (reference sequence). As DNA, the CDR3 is TGTGCCAGCAGTTACCCGCCCCCCACAGATACGCAGTATTTT. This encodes CASSYPPPTDTQYF.

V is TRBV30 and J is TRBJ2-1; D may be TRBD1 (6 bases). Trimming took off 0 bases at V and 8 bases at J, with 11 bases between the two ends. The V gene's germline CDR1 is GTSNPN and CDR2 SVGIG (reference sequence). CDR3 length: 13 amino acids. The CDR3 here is CAWSVRQVHEQFF. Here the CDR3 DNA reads TGTGCCTGGAGTGTACGACAGGTCCATGAGCAGTTCTTC. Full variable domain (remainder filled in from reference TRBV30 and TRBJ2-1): SQTIHQWPATLVQPVGSPLSLECTVEGTSNPNLYWYRQAAGRGLQLLFYSVGIGQISSEVPQNLSASRPQDRQFILSSKKLLLSDSGFYLCAWSVRQVHEQFFGPGTRLTVL.

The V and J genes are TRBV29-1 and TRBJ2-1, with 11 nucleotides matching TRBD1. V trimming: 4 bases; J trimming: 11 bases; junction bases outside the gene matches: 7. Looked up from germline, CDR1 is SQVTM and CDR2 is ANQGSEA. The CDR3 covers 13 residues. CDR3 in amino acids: CSVVGGQGVKQFF. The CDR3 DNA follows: TGCAGCGTTGTTGGGGGACAGGGGGTTAAGCAGTTCTTC.

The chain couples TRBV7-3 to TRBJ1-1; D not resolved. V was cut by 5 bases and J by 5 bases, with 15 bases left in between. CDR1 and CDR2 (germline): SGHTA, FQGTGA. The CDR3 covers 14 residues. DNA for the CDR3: TGTGCCAGCAGCCCAATCGGGGTAGGGACTGAAGCTTTCTTT. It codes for CASSPIGVGTEAFF.

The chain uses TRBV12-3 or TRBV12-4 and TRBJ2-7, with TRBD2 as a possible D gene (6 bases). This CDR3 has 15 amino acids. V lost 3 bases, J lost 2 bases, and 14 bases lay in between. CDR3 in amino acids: CASSFGTSSPYEQYF. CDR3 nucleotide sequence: TGTGCCAGCAGTTTTGGGACTTCCTCACCCTACGAGCAGTACTTC.

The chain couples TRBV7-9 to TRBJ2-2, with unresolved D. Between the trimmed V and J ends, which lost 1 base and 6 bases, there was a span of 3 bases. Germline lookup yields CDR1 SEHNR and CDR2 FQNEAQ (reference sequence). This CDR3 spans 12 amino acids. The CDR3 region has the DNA TGTGCCAGCAGCTTAGATTCCGGGGAGCTGTTTTTT. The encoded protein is CASSLDSGELFF.

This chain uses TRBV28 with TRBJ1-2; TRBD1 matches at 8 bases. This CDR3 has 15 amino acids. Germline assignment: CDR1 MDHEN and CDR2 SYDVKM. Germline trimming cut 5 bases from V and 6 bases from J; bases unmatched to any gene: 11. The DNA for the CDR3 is TGTGCCAGCAGTAAGGGTGGGCAGGGGGCCGATGGCTACACCTTC. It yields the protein CASSKGGQGADGYTF.

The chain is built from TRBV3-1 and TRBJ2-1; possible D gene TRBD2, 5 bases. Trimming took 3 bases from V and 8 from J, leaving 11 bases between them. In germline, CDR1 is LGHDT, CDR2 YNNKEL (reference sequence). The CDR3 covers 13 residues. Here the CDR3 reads CASSHTGRDEQFF. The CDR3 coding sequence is TGTGCCAGCAGCCATACGGGAAGGGATGAGCAGTTCTTC.

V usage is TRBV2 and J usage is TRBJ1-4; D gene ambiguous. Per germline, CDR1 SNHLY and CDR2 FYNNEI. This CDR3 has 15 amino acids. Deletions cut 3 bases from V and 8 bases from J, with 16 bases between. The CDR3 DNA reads TGTGCCAGCAGTGATGAAGGGCGATCGTTAGAAAAACTGTTTTTT. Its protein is CASSDEGRSLEKLFF.